The source of this T cell receptor beta chain is a study of early T cells in non-severe SARS-CoV-2 infection. On the study more broadly: The input, bulk RNA from unsorted whole blood, was sequenced, and chains were unpaired. Findings and caveats of the study: Matching with VDJdb favored anti-spike CD8 responses (missing private and CD4 specificities).

There are many counts of this clonotype. As yet, its antigen is unknown. Attached unique molecular identifiers marked individual cDNA molecules. TCRdb redid the calling of the 5' RACE reads with MiXCR, one entry per CDR3 protein. The sample comprises 43,000 or so distinct CDR3 sequences, roughly 4% of which are singletons, and about 3% rests with the top ten. This receptor was obtained from an adult who was a healthcare worker with PCR-confirmed SARS-CoV-2 infection or an uninfected control (not recorded which). Sequenced sample: whole blood.

CDR3 coding DNA: TGTGCCAGCTCAGGGTACGCCGGGGAGCTGTTTTTT. Its protein product is CASSGYAGELFF. The chain uses TRBV6-7 and TRBJ2-2; D is perhaps TRBD1 (5 bases). TRBV6-7 is flagged as an ORF with uncertain function. The V end was cut by 8 bases, the J end by 6 bases, with 10 bases between. The CDR3 totals 12 residues.